This TCR beta chain was sequenced during a study of T cells of healthy individuals. TCRdb used MiXCR to reprocess the 5' RACE reads, holding one entry per CDR3 protein. The table records over 95,000 distinct CDR3 sequences, roughly 18% of them present only once. V was trimmed by 0 bases and J by 6 bases, leaving 8 bases between them. Germline V gives CDR1 SEHNR, CDR2 FQNEAQ (reference sequence). This CDR3 spans 13 amino acids. The receptor's source is a human donor in good health. This chain joins TRBV7-9 and TRBJ1-1, with D perhaps TRBD1 (5 bases). The CDR3 DNA is TGTGCCAGCAGCTTAGCGCGGGGCCCTGAAGCTTTCTTT. It codes for CASSLARGPEAFF.